Listed here are 5 T cell receptor beta chains from one sample, sequenced in a study of cytomegalovirus exposure and HLA in healthy donors (dated by TCRdb to between 2016 and 2019). Library generation was performed with the immunoSEQ multiplex PCR assay. TCRdb stores this immuneACCESS table with in-frame sequences only. Part of the clones is absent; in the studies checked, under half of the shortfall reflects unresolved V genes, and no reason is known for the rest. This sample lists 90,000 to 130,000 clones; roughly 88% were detected once. Approximately 1.4% of the sample lies in the top ten. Sequenced sample: PBMCs. All receptors come from a woman aged 25 to 45 in good health and CMV-seropositive.

The chain uses TRBV9 and TRBJ1-1; D may be TRBD1 (5 bases). CDR3 length: 14 amino acids. Germline CDR1 reads SGDLS; CDR2 reads YYNGEE. Trimming took 4 bases from V and 1 from J, leaving 11 bases between them. The CDR3 loop reads CASSQSGANTEAFF. DNA for the CDR3: TGTGCCAGCAGCCAAAGTGGGGCGAACACTGAAGCTTTCTTT.

DNA of the CDR3: TGTGCCTGGAGCGACAATAACTATGGCTACACCTTC. Encoded protein: CAWSDNNYGYTF. The rearrangement uses TRBV30 and TRBJ1-2; the D is unclear. The CDR3 runs to 12 residues. V gave up 3 bases and J gave up 1 base, with 6 bases separating them. Germline values: CDR1 GTSNPN, CDR2 SVGIG (reference sequence).

The genes are TRBV20-1 and TRBJ1-2; D gene uncertain. The CDR3 length is 8 residues. The V gene's germline CDR1 is DFQATT and CDR2 SNEGSKA (reference sequence). The CDR3, as DNA: TGCAGCGCTTCGGGCTACACCTTC. Translation gives CSASGYTF.

This clone showed up just once. The chain joins TRBV27 to TRBJ2-3; D is unclear. CDR3 length equals 14 residues. Germline CDR1 and CDR2: MNHEY and SMNVEV (reference sequence). V was clipped by 0 bases and J by 2 bases, with 6 bases between them. The CDR3 loop reads CASSLSSPTDTQYF. DNA of the CDR3: TGTGCCAGCAGTTTATCTAGCCCCACAGATACGCAGTATTTT.

V gene TRBV7-2 combines with J gene TRBJ2-1; no reliable D call. The CDR3 length is 11 residues. Germline V lookup: CDR1 SGHTA, CDR2 FQGNSA. The V end was cut by 11 bases, the J end by 0 bases, with 5 bases between. CDR3 nucleotides: TGTGCCTGTAGCTCCTACAATGAGCAGTTCTTC. It specifies CACSSYNEQFF.